What follows are 7 T cell receptor beta chains derived from one specimen sequenced in a study of T cells in Graves' hyperthyroidism and ophthalmopathy. Template material for amplifying TCR beta CDR3 regions consisted of RNA transcripts. The HTBI primer set served for first-round RT-PCR of the TCR CDR3. TCRdb re-called the multiplex PCR reads with MiXCR, one entry per CDR3 protein. The profile shows roughly 510,000 distinct CDR3 sequences, more than 20% of them singletons. Sequenced: blood. The receptors were sampled from a man between 18 and 29 years old with Graves' hyperthyroidism.

The J gene is TRBJ2-5, the V gene TRBV28; possibly TRBD2 for D (5 bases). Germline loops: CDR1 MDHEN, CDR2 SYDVKM. The CDR3 is 14 residues long. V was trimmed by 3 bases and J by 5 bases, leaving 13 bases between them. The CDR3 spells CASSLEVTGETQYF. For the CDR3, the DNA is TGTGCCAGCAGTTTGGAGGTCACGGGTGAGACCCAGTACTTC.

This clonotype was observed at least ten times. The chain employs TRBV6-5 and TRBJ2-7, with D tentatively TRBD1 or TRBD2 (5 bases each). The CDR3 covers 14 residues. V dropped 8 bases and J dropped 3 bases, with 17 bases sitting between them. In germline, CDR1 is MNHEY, CDR2 SVGAGI. CDR3 amino acids: CASAPRDGRYEQYF. CDR3 sequence (DNA): TGTGCCAGCGCCCCTCGGGACGGTCGCTACGAGCAGTACTTC.

This clonotype was recorded at least ten times. This rearrangement joins TRBV12-3 or TRBV12-4 to TRBJ1-1; D not certain. This CDR3 contains 12 residues. V was trimmed by 3 bases and J by 7 bases, leaving 9 bases between them. The CDR3, as DNA: TGTGCCAGCAGTTTTGATGGGTTTGAAGCTTTCTTT. This sequence encodes CASSFDGFEAFF.

This clonotype was recorded at least ten times. This sequence joins TRBV11-2 and TRBJ2-7; maybe TRBD2 (5 bases). The V end lost 6 bases, the J end lost 3 bases, and 9 bases lay between the germline ends. The CDR3 sequence is 12 residues long. The germline CDR1 and CDR2 sequences are SGHAT and FQNNGV. Here the CDR3 reads CASSSGFYEQYF. CDR3 DNA: TGTGCCAGCAGTTCGGGGTTCTACGAGCAGTACTTC.

For this clonotype: The CDR3 end shows no conserved phenylalanine or tryptophan, and so a read error is likely. The rearrangement links TRBV28 to TRBJ1-3, with D uncertain. Per germline, CDR1 MDHEN and CDR2 SYDVKM. V lost 6 bases and J 0 bases, leaving 9 bases between the germline ends. This CDR3 is built from 14 residues. The CDR3 loop is CASSSGLSGNTIYL. CDR3 DNA sequence: TGTGCCAGCAGCTCGGGCCTCTCTGGAAACACCATATATTTG.

This clonotype was found a few times. The V gene is TRBV6-5, the J gene TRBJ2-5, with 8 bases fitting TRBD2. V lost 4 bases to trimming and J lost 0 bases; unmatched junction nucleotides: 7. The CDR3 extends over 16 amino acids. CDR1 and CDR2 (germline): MNHEY, SVGAGI. CDR3: CASSSMGSGNQETQYF. The CDR3 DNA reads as TGTGCCAGCAGTTCAATGGGTAGCGGGAACCAAGAGACCCAGTACTTC.

This clonotype was recorded only once. V gene TRBV30 combines with J gene TRBJ1-1; D uncertain. Between the trimmed V and J ends, which lost 0 bases and 7 bases, there was a span of 9 bases. The CDR3 consists of 12 residues. CDR1 is GTSNPN, CDR2 SVGIG, per germline (reference sequence). The CDR3: CAWSVGPIEAFF. The CDR3 DNA reads as TGTGCCTGGAGTGTCGGACCTATTGAAGCTTTCTTT.